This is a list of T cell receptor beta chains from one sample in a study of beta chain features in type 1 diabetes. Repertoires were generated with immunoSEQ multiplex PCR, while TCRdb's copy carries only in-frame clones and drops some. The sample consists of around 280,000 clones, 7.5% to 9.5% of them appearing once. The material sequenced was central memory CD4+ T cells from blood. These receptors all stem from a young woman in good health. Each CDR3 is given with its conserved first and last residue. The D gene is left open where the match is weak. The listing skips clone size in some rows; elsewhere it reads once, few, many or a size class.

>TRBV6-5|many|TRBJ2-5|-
CASSRVLGNEETQYF
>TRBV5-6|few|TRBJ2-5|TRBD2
CASTRGSGETQYF
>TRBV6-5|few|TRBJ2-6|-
CASSHGNSGANVLTF
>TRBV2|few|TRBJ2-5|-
CASIPRPRTVPQNRETQYF
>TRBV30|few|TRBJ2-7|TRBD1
CAWSTGQGGGEQYF
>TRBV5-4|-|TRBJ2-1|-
CASSLWAGSRNEQFF
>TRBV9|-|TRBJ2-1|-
CASSVATGSYNEQFF
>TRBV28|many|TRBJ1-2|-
CASIERPGGSYGYTF
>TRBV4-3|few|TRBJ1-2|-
CASSRISTGIRGYTF
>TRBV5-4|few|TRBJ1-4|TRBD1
CASSTRQGINEKLFF
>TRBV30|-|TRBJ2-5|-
CAWSVSGGVGVAYF
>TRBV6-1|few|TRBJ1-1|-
CASSPRTGTDAEAFF
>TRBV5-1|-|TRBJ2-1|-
CASKTGFIDSEQFF
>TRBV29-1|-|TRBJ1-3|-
CSAMNSGNTIYF
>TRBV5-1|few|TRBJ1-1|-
CASSPGQGLTEAFF
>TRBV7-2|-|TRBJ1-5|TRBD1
CASSLEGQAYQPQHF
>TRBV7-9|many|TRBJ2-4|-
CASSLASAIRQYF
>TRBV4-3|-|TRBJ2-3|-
CASSQDWLAGTDTQYF
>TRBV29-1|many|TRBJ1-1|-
CSVATETYTEAFF
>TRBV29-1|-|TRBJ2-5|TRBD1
CSVELMFNRGRETQYF
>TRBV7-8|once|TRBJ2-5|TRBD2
CASSPGASGGRSYQETQYF
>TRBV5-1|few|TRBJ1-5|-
CASSLSGQPQHF
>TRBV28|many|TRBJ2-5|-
CASSSPQETQYF
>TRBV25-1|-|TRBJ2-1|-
CASSPLEGEVYNEQFF
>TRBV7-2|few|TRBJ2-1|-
CASSPPQRPTNEQFF
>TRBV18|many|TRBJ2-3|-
CASSPQADTQYF
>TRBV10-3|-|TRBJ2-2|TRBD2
CAAGGDTGELFF
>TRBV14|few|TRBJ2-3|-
CASSRVARTDTQYF
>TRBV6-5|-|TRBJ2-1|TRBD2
CASSGLAGGQLFF
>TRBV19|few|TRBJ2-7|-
CASSIDSQSSYEQYF
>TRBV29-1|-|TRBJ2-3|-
CSVAGRRSTDTQYF
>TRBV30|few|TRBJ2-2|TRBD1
CAWRRGQGTGELFF
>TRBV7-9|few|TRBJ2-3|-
CASSAPVSGRTDTQYF
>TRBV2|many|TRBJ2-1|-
CASSDYEQFF
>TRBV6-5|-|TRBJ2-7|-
CASSPRAQAYEQYF
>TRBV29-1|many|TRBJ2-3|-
CSVGSGSTDTQYF
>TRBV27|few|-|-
CASSTLVLYEQYF
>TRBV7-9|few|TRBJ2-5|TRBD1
CASRPMTGEETQYF
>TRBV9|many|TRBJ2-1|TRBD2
CASSVGPSGSNEQFF
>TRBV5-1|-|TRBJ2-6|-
CASTEQGTSGANVLTF
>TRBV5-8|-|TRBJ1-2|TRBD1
CASTSHRDRLNYGYTF
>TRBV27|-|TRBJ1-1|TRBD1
CASSYRGSTEAFF
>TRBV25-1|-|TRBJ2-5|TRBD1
CASTWTGRYEETQYF